This entry describes one T cell receptor beta chain. Antigen unknown. The record originates from a study of regulatory T cells in long-lasting Graves disease. Study-wide results and limits: New patients shared some 970 public clonotypes, fewer than the approximately 2,500 shared by persistent patients. Because few samples were included, accuracy may have been lower. Persistent disease preferred TRBV28, TRBJ1-2 and TRBJ2-5; new disease, TRBV20-1 and TRBJ2-1.

Stated time point: persistent/refractory GD, antithyroid drugs over 5 years with positive TRAb. PBMCs were the source of the RNA used for TCR sequencing. Combining iRepertoire HTBI primers with Arm-PCR of CDR3 regions, the authors built TCR beta libraries. MiXCR was run by TCRdb on the multiplex PCR reads, yielding one entry per CDR3 protein. Of roughly 700,000 distinct CDR3 sequences in the sample, around 30% were seen once. There are 15 residues in the CDR3. Per germline, CDR1 SGHTA and CDR2 FQGNSA. V lost 5 bases and J lost 2, with 16 bases in between. The clonotype comes from a female donor with Graves disease. The specimen comprised peripheral blood mononuclear cells (PBMCs), sampled when the disease was refractory, from a patient treated with antithyroid drugs. The chain joins TRBV7-2 to TRBJ2-7; D is perhaps TRBD1 (7 bases). CDR3 sequence: CASSPEGQTPYEQYF. In DNA, the CDR3 is TGTGCCAGCAGCCCGGAGGGACAGACCCCCTACGAGCAGTACTTC.